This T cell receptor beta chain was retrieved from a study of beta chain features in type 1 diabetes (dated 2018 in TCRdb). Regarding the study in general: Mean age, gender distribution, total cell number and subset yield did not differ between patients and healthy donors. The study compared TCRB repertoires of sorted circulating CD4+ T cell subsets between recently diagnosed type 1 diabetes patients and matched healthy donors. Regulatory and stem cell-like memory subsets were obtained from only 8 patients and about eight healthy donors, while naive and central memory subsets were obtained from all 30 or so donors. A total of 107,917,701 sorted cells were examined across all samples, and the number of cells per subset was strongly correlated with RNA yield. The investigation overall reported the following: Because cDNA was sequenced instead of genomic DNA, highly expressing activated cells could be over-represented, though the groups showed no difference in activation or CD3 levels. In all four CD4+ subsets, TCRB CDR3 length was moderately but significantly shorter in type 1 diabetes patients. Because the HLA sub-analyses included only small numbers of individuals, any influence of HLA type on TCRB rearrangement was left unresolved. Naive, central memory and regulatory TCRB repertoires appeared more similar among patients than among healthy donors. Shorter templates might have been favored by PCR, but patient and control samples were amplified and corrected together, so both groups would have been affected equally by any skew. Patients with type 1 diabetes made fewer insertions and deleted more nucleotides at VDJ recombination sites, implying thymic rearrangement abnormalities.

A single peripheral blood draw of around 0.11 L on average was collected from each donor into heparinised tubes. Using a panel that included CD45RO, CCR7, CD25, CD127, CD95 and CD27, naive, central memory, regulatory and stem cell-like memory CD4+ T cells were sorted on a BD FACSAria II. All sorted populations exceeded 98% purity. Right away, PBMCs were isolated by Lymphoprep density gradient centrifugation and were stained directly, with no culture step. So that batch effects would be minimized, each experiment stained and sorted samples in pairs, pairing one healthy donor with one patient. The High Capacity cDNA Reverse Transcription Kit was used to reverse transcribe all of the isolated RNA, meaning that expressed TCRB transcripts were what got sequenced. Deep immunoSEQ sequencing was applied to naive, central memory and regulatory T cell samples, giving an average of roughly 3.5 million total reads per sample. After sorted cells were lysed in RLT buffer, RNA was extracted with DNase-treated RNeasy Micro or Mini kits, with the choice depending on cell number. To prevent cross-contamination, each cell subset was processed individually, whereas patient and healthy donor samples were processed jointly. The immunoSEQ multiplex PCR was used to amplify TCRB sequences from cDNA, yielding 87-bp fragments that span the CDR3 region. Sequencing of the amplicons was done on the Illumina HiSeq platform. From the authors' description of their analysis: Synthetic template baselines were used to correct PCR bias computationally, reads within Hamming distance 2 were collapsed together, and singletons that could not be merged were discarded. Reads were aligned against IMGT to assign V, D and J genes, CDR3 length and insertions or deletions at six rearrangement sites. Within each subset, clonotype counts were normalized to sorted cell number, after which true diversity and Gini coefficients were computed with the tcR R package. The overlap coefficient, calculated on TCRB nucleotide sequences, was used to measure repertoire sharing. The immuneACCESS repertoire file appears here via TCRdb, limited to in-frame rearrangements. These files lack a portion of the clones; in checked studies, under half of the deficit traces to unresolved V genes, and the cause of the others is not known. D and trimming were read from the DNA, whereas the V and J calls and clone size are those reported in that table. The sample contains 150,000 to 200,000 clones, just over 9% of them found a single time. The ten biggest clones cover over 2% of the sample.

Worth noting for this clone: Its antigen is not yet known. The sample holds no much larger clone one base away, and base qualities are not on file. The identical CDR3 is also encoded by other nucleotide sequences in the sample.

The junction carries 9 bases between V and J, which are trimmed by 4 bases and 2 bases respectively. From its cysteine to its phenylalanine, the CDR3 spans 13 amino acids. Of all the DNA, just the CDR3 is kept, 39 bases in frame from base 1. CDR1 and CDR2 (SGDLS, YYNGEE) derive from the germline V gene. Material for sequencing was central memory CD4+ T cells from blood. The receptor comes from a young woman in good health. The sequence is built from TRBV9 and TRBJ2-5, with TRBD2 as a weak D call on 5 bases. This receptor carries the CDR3 CASSLSGQETQYF. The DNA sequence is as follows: TGTGCCAGCAGCCTTTCGGGGCAAGAGACCCAGTACTTC. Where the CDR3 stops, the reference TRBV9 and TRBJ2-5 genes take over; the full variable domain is DSGVTQTPKHLITATGQRVTLRCSPRSGDLSVYWYQQSLDQGLQFLIQYYNGEERAKGNILERFSAQQFPDLHSELNLSSLELGDSALYFCASSLSGQETQYFGPGTRLLVL.